These 17 T cell receptor beta chains were all obtained from the same sample, sequenced in a study of radiation and T cells in renal cell carcinoma. Generated by immunoSEQ multiplex PCR, the TCRdb table keeps only in-frame clones and is missing some. The sample shows 70,000 to 80,000 clones, approximately 86% of them seen only once. Documented time point: blood 2 weeks post-SBRT. Treatment indicated: 15 Gy SBRT to primary tumor, nephrectomy 4 weeks later. The material was blood, obtained from a patient whose treatment included radiotherapy and nephrectomy. Receptor source: a woman between 50 and 59 years old with renal cell carcinoma.

The V gene is TRBV4-1, the J gene TRBJ2-3, with D hard to call. Germline V gene sequence: CDR1 MGHRA, CDR2 YSYEKL. CDR3 length: 16 amino acids. The V end lost 0 bases, the J end lost 4 bases, and 14 bases lay between the germline ends. CDR3 DNA sequence: TGCGCCAGCAGCCAAGATTACACAAATTACCCAGATACGCAGTATTTT. Translation gives CASSQDYTNYPDTQYF.

V usage is TRBV5-1 and J usage is TRBJ1-2, with D uncertain. The germline V gene encodes CDR1 SGHRS and CDR2 YFSETQ. V lost 0 bases, J lost 9 bases, and 6 bases lay in between. This CDR3 has 11 amino acids. CDR3 nucleotide sequence: TGCGCCAGCAGCTTGGACAGAAGCTACACCTTC. Protein sequence: CASSLDRSYTF.

This clone is a singleton in its sample. This rearrangement joins TRBV6-6 to TRBJ1-1, with 8 bases fitting TRBD1. The CDR3 consists of 14 residues. Germline lookup yields CDR1 MNHNY and CDR2 SVGAGI (reference sequence). J gave up 4 bases and V 7 bases, and 8 bases lay outside the gene matches. In DNA, the CDR3 is TGTGCCAGCACGGGGGACAGGATGTCCACTGAAGCTTTCTTT. As protein: CASTGDRMSTEAFF.

The gene calls are TRBV7-9 and TRBJ2-2; D unclear. With 5 bases removed from V and 4 bases from J, the gap between germline ends came to 11 bases. The CDR3 runs 14 residues. Per germline, CDR1 SEHNR and CDR2 FQNEAQ (reference sequence). DNA of the CDR3: TGTGCCAGCAGCCCAGAAGGCATCACCGGGGAGCTGTTTTTT. Translated, it gives CASSPEGITGELFF.

This clone has a single count. This chain uses TRBV4-1 with TRBJ2-2, with D possibly being TRBD1 (5 bases). The CDR3 covers 14 residues. V lost 4 bases to trimming and J lost 4 bases, with 10 bases between them. The germline V gene encodes CDR1 MGHRA and CDR2 YSYEKL. The CDR3 coding sequence is TGCGCCAGCAGCCTAGTAAGGGGCACCGGGGAGCTGTTTTTT. Translated, it gives CASSLVRGTGELFF.

This chain's CDR3 is CASRSTGGNSPLHF. In DNA, the CDR3 is TGTGCCAGCAGGTCGACAGGGGGCAACTCACCCCTCCACTTT. The genes are TRBV6-6 and TRBJ1-6; 10 bases match TRBD1. Per the germline V gene, CDR1 is MNHNY and CDR2 is SVGAGI (reference sequence). This CDR3 region has 14 residues. V was pared by 6 bases and J by 10 bases, with 6 bases of the junction left unmatched.

Concerning this clone itself: One end of the junction varies from germline; a read error may be responsible. V usage is TRBV28 and J usage is TRBJ1-2; 8 positions agree with TRBD1. Germline values: CDR1 MDHEN, CDR2 SYDVKM. The CDR3 totals 14 residues. CDR3 residues: CASSLYSTEDRATF. The CDR3 coding sequence is TGTGCCAGCAGTTTATACTCGACCGAGGACAGGGCAACTTTC.

V is TRBV7-9 and J is TRBJ2-4; tentatively, D is TRBD1 or TRBD2 (6 bases each). With 5 bases removed from V and 2 bases from J, the gap between germline ends came to 16 bases. Germline CDR1 reads SEHNR; CDR2 reads FQNEAQ (reference sequence). CDR3 length: 16 amino acids. In DNA, the CDR3 is TGTGCCAGCAGCCCCGGGGGCGGGCTCTCCAAAAACATTCAGTACTTC. Translated: CASSPGGGLSKNIQYF. The full variable domain, with the rest looked up from reference TRBV7-9 and TRBJ2-4, is DTGVSQNPRHKITKRGQNVTFRCDPISEHNRLYWYRQTLGQGPEFLTYFQNEAQLEKSRLLSDRFSAERPKGSFSTLEIQRTEQGDSAMYLCASSPGGGLSKNIQYFGAGTRLSVL.

This clone appeared once. The rearrangement joins TRBV19 to TRBJ2-5, with 9 bases identical to TRBD1. J was trimmed by 2 bases and V by 5 bases; bases with no gene match: 6. This CDR3 region has 15 residues. Per the germline V gene, CDR1 is LNHDA and CDR2 is SQIVND (reference sequence). CDR3 loop: CASSLMTGGQETQYF. The CDR3 DNA follows: TGTGCCAGTAGTCTCATGACAGGGGGACAAGAGACCCAGTACTTC. The variable domain in full, with the rest retrieved from reference TRBV19 and TRBJ2-5, is DGGITQSPKYLFRKEGQNVTLSCEQNLNHDAMYWYRQDPGQGLRLIYYSQIVNDFQKGDIAEGYSVSREKKESFPLTVTSAQKNPTAFYLCASSLMTGGQETQYFGPGTRLLVL.

CDR3 coding DNA: TGTGCCAGCAGCTCCTTGGGGGGAAATCAGCCCCAGCATTTT. This translates into CASSSLGGNQPQHF. The chain couples TRBV7-8 to TRBJ1-5; D perhaps matches TRBD1 (5 bases). The CDR3 extends over 14 amino acids. The V gene lost 4 bases and the J gene lost 4 bases, with 11 bases spanning the gap. CDR1 and CDR2 from the germline V gene are SGHVS and FQNEAQ.

The table lists this clone with a few counts. This chain joins TRBV5-6 and TRBJ2-5; 9 nucleotides align to TRBD1. The CDR3 length is 14 residues. J lost 5 bases, V lost 0 bases, and 2 bases had no gene match. CDR1 and CDR2 from the germline V gene are SGHDT and YYEEEE. The DNA of the CDR3 is TGTGCCAGCAGCTTGGACAGGGGGCGGGAGACCCAGTACTTC. It translates to CASSLDRGRETQYF.

The genes are TRBV19 and TRBJ1-4, with D perhaps matching TRBD1 (6 bases). Trimming removed 4 bases at V and 0 bases at J, with 6 bases between. In germline, CDR1 is LNHDA, CDR2 SQIVND (reference sequence). CDR3 length: 14 amino acids. The CDR3 is CASSKGATNEKLFF. CDR3 DNA sequence: TGTGCCAGTAGTAAGGGGGCAACTAATGAAAAACTGTTTTTT.

The V and J genes are TRBV7-2 and TRBJ2-7, with D unclear. In germline, CDR1 is SGHTA, CDR2 FQGNSA. The CDR3 is 18 amino acids. Trimming stripped 1 base from V and 6 bases from J, with 25 bases between. CDR3 nucleotide sequence: TGTGCCAGCAGCTTAGGGTCCGGTCTCCCACTCTCCCCAGGCGAGCAGTACTTC. It yields the protein CASSLGSGLPLSPGEQYF.

The chain joins TRBV7-9 to TRBJ1-5; 7 bases align to TRBD1. This CDR3 is 15 amino acids long. The trim removed 5 bases at V and 3 bases at J, leaving 7 bases unmatched. Per the germline V gene, CDR1 is SEHNR and CDR2 is FQNEAQ (reference sequence). The CDR3 DNA is TGTGCCAGCAGCCCTATAGGGGGCATCAATCAGCCCCAGCATTTT. It encodes CASSPIGGINQPQHF.

J is TRBJ2-1 and V is TRBV20-1; D is possibly TRBD1 (5 bases). The germline V gene has CDR1 DFQATT and CDR2 SNEGSKA (reference sequence). The ends were cut back, 0 bases at V and 8 bases at J, with 5 bases in the middle. The CDR3 totals 11 residues. CDR3 region: CSAREGHEQFF. The DNA of the CDR3 is TGCAGTGCTAGAGAGGGGCATGAGCAGTTCTTC.

In this sample, this clone turned up once. The CDR3 coding sequence is TGTGCCACCAGCAGAGATGGCATCGTAGTGGTAGCTTTCTTT. It yields the protein CATSRDGIVVVAFF. The V gene is TRBV15, the J gene TRBJ1-1; no clear D. Deletions cut 0 bases from V and 10 bases from J, with 15 bases between. The germline V gene has CDR1 LNHNV and CDR2 YYDKDF (reference sequence). This CDR3 is built from 14 residues. The variable domain in full, with the rest retrieved from reference TRBV15 and TRBJ1-1, is DAMVIQNPRYQVTQFGKPVTLSCSQTLNHNVMYWYQQKSSQAPKLLFHYYDKDFNNEADTPDNFQSRRPNTSFCFLDIRSPGLGDTAMYLCATSRDGIVVVAFFGQGTRLTVV.

This rearrangement joins TRBV6-4 to TRBJ2-1; 9 bases are shared with TRBD2. Unmatched junction bases numbered 25, after V lost 9 bases and J lost 7 bases. There are 19 residues in the CDR3. Germline lookup yields CDR1 MRHNA and CDR2 SNTAGT. The CDR3 loop reads CARGRGKSRPSGESNEQFF. The CDR3 DNA follows: TGTGCCAGGGGTCGCGGTAAATCGCGCCCTAGCGGGGAGTCAAATGAGCAGTTCTTC.